The 20 T cell receptor beta chains below all came from one sample that was sequenced in a study of blood T cell repertoires in COVID-19. The method was immunoSEQ multiplex PCR; TCRdb's version includes in-frame clones alone and lacks a portion of them. Of some 200,000 clones in the sample, under 90% are singletons; the top ten hold approximately 15%. Sequenced material: peripheral blood. Every receptor here comes from a woman aged 70-85 years with COVID-19, enrolled during active disease.

V is TRBV19 and J is TRBJ1-2; TRBD1 aligns across 7 bases. V lost 3 bases to trimming and J lost 4 bases; unmatched junction nucleotides: 5. From germline, CDR1 is LNHDA and CDR2 SQIVND (reference sequence). The CDR3 runs 14 residues. CDR3 in amino acids: CASSIRGPTYGYTF. Here the CDR3 DNA reads TGTGCCAGTAGTATTAGGGGGCCAACCTATGGCTACACCTTC.

V is TRBV5-1 and J is TRBJ2-5; D may be TRBD2 (5 bases). Trimming left V 6 bases short and J 3 bases short, with 18 bases between. The CDR3 covers 15 residues. Germline V gene lookup returns CDR1 SGHRS and CDR2 YFSETQ. CDR3 residues: CASTNPSVGEETQYF. The CDR3 bases are TGCGCCAGCACCAATCCCTCTGTCGGGGAAGAGACCCAGTACTTC.

This chain uses TRBV2 with TRBJ2-2; 10 positions agree with TRBD1. Germline-derived CDR1 and CDR2 are SNHLY and FYNNEI. The CDR3 is 14 residues long. Unmatched junction bases numbered 15, after V lost 10 bases and J lost 13 bases. CDR3 residues: CATTPSRDRGGLFF. The CDR3 region has the DNA TGTGCCACCACCCCGTCCCGGGACAGGGGTGGGCTGTTTTTT. Drawing the rest from reference TRBV2 and TRBJ2-2, the complete variable domain is EPEVTQTPSHQVTQMGQEVILRCVPISNHLYFYWYRQILGQKVEFLVSFYNNEISEKSEIFDDQFSVERPDGSNFTLKIRSTKLEDSAMYFCATTPSRDRGGLFFGEGSRLTVL.

The chain recombines TRBV12-3 or TRBV12-4 with TRBJ1-4; D is unresolved. This CDR3 is 13 amino acids long. V gave up 7 bases and J gave up 3 bases, with 9 bases separating them. This CDR3 reads CASTIRANEKLFF. As DNA, the CDR3 is TGTGCCAGCACTATACGAGCTAATGAAAAACTGTTTTTT.

The J gene is TRBJ2-5, the V gene TRBV15, with D possibly TRBD2 on 7 matching bases. Trimming left V 1 base short and J 5 bases short, with 11 bases between. The germline V gene encodes CDR1 LNHNV and CDR2 YYDKDF (reference sequence). The CDR3 covers 14 residues. CDR3 protein: CATSRAGGLETQYF. CDR3 nucleotide sequence: TGTGCCACCAGCAGAGCGGGGGGCCTGGAGACCCAGTACTTC.

The chain's CDR3 is CASSPRVNSYNEQFF. CDR3 coding DNA: TGTGCCAGCAGCCCACGGGTCAACTCCTACAATGAGCAGTTCTTC. The chain joins TRBV5-4 to TRBJ2-1, with D unresolved. The CDR3 is made up of 15 amino acids. V was trimmed by 4 bases and J by 0 bases, leaving 11 bases between them. Germline values: CDR1 SGHNT, CDR2 YYREEE (reference sequence). The full variable domain, in which reference TRBV5-4 and TRBJ2-1 provide the parts outside the CDR3, is ETGVTQSPTHLIKTRGQQVTLRCSSQSGHNTVSWYQQALGQGPQFIFQYYREEENGRGNFPPRFSGLQFPNYSSELNVNALELDDSALYLCASSPRVNSYNEQFFGPGTRLTVL.

The V and J genes are TRBV18 and TRBJ2-5, with 7 bases that match TRBD2. Trimming cost V 4 bases and J 1 base; bases outside gene matches: 9. The CDR3 runs 16 residues. Per germline, CDR1 KGHSH and CDR2 LQKENI. CDR3 DNA: TGTGCCAGCTCACTCCTGAGCCGGACTAGCCAAGAGACCCAGTACTTC. It yields the protein CASSLLSRTSQETQYF.

The rearrangement uses TRBV28 and TRBJ2-7; no clear D. Germline loops: CDR1 MDHEN, CDR2 SYDVKM. With 3 bases removed from V and 2 bases from J, the gap between germline ends came to 14 bases. The CDR3 runs 15 residues. The CDR3 bases are TGTGCCAGCAGTTTCCTCCAGCGAACAACCTACGAGCAGTACTTC. Its translation is CASSFLQRTTYEQYF.

V usage is TRBV7-8 and J usage is TRBJ1-4; TRBD1 agrees at 7 bases. The germline gives CDR1 SGHVS, CDR2 FQNEAQ. The CDR3 has 15 residues. V gave up 2 bases and J gave up 10 bases; unmatched junction bases: 10. As DNA, the CDR3 is TGTGCCAGCAGCTTATTCGATGGGACAGAGGGAAAACTGTTTTTT. This codes for CASSLFDGTEGKLFF.

This chain uses TRBV7-2 with TRBJ1-2, with D perhaps matching TRBD1 (5 bases). From germline, CDR1 is SGHTA and CDR2 FQGNSA. The CDR3 covers 14 residues. V was trimmed by 5 bases and J by 5 bases, leaving 15 bases between them. This chain's CDR3 is CASSPQLQGYGYTF. The CDR3 DNA reads TGTGCCAGCAGCCCCCAACTCCAGGGATATGGCTACACCTTC.

The chain joins TRBV7-3 to TRBJ2-2, with 7 bases fitting TRBD1. Germline V gene data show CDR1 as SGHTA and CDR2 as FQGTGA. The CDR3 extends over 16 amino acids. V shed 5 bases, J shed 6 bases, and the junction held 12 bases outside the gene matches. The CDR3 reads CASSPRGPIKAGELFF. The DNA for the CDR3 is TGTGCCAGCAGCCCGAGGGGGCCTATCAAAGCCGGGGAGCTGTTTTTT. The variable domain in full, with the rest retrieved from reference TRBV7-3 and TRBJ2-2, is GAGVSQTPSNKVTEKGKYVELRCDPISGHTALYWYRQSLGQGPEFLIYFQGTGAADDSGLPNDRFFAVRPEGSVSTLKIQRTERGDSAVYLCASSPRGPIKAGELFFGEGSRLTVL.

This chain uses TRBV2 with TRBJ1-4; 7 bases agree with TRBD1. Germline-derived CDR1 and CDR2 are SNHLY and FYNNEI. J was trimmed by 5 bases and V by 5 bases; bases with no gene match: 5. The CDR3 length is 14 residues. CDR3 nucleotide sequence: TGTGCCAGCAGTCCGGACAGGTTCAATGAAAAACTGTTTTTT. Residues: CASSPDRFNEKLFF.

The rearrangement joins TRBV28 to TRBJ1-3, with D possibly TRBD1 on 5 matching bases. V dropped 8 bases and J dropped 2 bases, with 13 bases sitting between them. Germline assignment: CDR1 MDHEN and CDR2 SYDVKM. The CDR3 contains 14 residues. The CDR3 is CASYVQGPGNTIYF. The CDR3 DNA is TGTGCCAGCTACGTTCAGGGCCCTGGAAACACCATATATTTT.

Only a few counts were recorded for this clone. The chain links TRBV4-2 to TRBJ2-1; 10 bases are shared with TRBD2. Per germline, CDR1 LGHNA and CDR2 YNFKEQ. The J segment lost 8 bases and the V segment lost 4 bases, leaving 11 bases of the junction unmatched. CDR3 length equals 16 residues. CDR3 residues: CASSLQASGGYDEQFF. CDR3 nucleotide sequence: TGTGCCAGCAGCCTCCAGGCTAGCGGGGGATATGATGAGCAGTTCTTC.

The rearrangement uses TRBV19 and TRBJ2-1; perhaps TRBD2 as D (6 bases). CDR1 is LNHDA, CDR2 SQIVND, per germline (reference sequence). CDR3 length: 12 residues. Trimming removed 7 bases at V and 8 bases at J, with 12 bases between. The CDR3 DNA is TGTGCCAGTACCGGGGGAGTCCATGAGCAGTTCTTC. Protein product: CASTGGVHEQFF.

V usage is TRBV29-1 and J usage is TRBJ1-2; 8 nucleotides match TRBD1. J gave up 3 bases and V 6 bases, and 15 bases lay outside the gene matches. This CDR3 has 16 residues. Germline assignment: CDR1 SQVTM and CDR2 ANQGSEA. CDR3 bases: TGCAGCGTCATGGGCAGGGGGCGCCGGTACGACTATGGCTACACCTTC. It encodes CSVMGRGRRYDYGYTF.

This clone was detected once. The chain uses TRBV7-2 and TRBJ2-5; possible D gene TRBD2, 5 bases. The CDR3 runs 13 residues. CDR1 is SGHTA, CDR2 FQGNSA, per germline. The germline V and J ends were trimmed by 1 base and 5 bases, with 8 bases remaining between them. CDR3 residues: CASSLGGYETQYF. The CDR3 DNA is TGTGCCAGCAGCTTAGGAGGGTACGAGACCCAGTACTTC.

The chain joins TRBV19 to TRBJ2-3, with 12 bases matching TRBD2. The junction had 8 bases not matched to a gene; V was cut back by 6 bases and J by 4 bases. The germline gives CDR1 LNHDA, CDR2 SQIVND (reference sequence). The CDR3 is 16 amino acids. As DNA, the CDR3 is TGTGCCAGTAGCCTCCGGACTAGCGGGGAGGCAGATACGCAGTATTTT. It translates to CASSLRTSGEADTQYF. Combining the CDR3 with reference TRBV19 and TRBJ2-3 gives the whole variable domain DGGITQSPKYLFRKEGQNVTLSCEQNLNHDAMYWYRQDPGQGLRLIYYSQIVNDFQKGDIAEGYSVSREKKESFPLTVTSAQKNPTAFYLCASSLRTSGEADTQYFGPGTRLTVL.

J is TRBJ2-7 and V is TRBV7-8, with D perhaps matching TRBD1 (5 bases). Between the trimmed V and J ends, which lost 1 base and 2 bases, there was a span of 6 bases. This CDR3 contains 13 residues. Germline CDR1 SGHVS, CDR2 FQNEAQ. CDR3 sequence: CASSLGRAYEQYF. CDR3 DNA sequence: TGTGCCAGCAGCTTAGGCAGGGCCTACGAGCAGTACTTC.

V and J are TRBV28 and TRBJ1-2; D call uncertain. CDR3 length: 14 residues. CDR1 and CDR2 from the germline V gene are MDHEN and SYDVKM. V lost 2 bases to trimming and J lost 8 bases, with 15 bases between them. The DNA for the CDR3 is TGTGCCAGCAGTTTAGTTAAGGGTGGAGGAGGCTACACCTTC. It translates to CASSLVKGGGGYTF.